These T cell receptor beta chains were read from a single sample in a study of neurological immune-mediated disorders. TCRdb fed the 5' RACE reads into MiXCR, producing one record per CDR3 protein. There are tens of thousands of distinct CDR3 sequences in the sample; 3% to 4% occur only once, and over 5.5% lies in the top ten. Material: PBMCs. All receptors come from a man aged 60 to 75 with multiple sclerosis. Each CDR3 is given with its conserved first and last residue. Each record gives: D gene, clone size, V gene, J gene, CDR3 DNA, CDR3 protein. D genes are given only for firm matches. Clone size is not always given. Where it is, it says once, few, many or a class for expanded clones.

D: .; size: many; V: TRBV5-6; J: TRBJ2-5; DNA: TGTGCCAGCAGCTTCCCGGAAGGGGGCCAGTACTTC; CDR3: CASSFPEGGQYF
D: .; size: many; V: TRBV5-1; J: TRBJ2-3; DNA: TGCGCCAGCAGCTTTTCAGGGGCTCCAGATACGCAGTATTTT; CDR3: CASSFSGAPDTQYF
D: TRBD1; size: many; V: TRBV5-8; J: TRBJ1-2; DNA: TGTGCCAGCAGTTGGGACAGCTATGGCTACACCTTC; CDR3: CASSWDSYGYTF
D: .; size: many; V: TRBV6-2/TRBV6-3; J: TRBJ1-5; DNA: TGTGCCAGCAGACAGGACAGTATCCAGCCCCAGCATTTT; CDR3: CASRQDSIQPQHF
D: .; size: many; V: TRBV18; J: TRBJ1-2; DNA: TGTGCCAGTCTCGCCGGGGCTAGTGGCTACACCTTC; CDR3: CASLAGASGYTF
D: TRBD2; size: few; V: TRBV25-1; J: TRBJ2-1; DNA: TGTGCCAGCAGTGAATTGAATAGCGGGAGCTACAATGAGCAGTTCTTC; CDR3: CASSELNSGSYNEQFF
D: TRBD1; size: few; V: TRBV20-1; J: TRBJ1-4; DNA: TGCAGTGCTAGCGTTGGACAGGCCCTATCTAAACTGTTTTTT; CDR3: CSASVGQALSKLFF
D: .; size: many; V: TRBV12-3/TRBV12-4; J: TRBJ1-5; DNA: TGTGCCAGCAGCCAACAGGGAAGGGACAATCAGCCCCAGCATTTT; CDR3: CASSQQGRDNQPQHF
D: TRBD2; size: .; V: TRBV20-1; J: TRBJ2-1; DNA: TGCAGTGCTAGGGGAGCGGGAGGGAATGAGCAGTTCTTC; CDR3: CSARGAGGNEQFF
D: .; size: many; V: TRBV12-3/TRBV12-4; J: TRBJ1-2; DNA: TGTGCCAGCAGTTTGGGTAACTATGGCTACACCTTC; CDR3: CASSLGNYGYTF
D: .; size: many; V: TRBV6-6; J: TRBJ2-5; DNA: TGTGCCAGCAGTCCCGGCAATGGACGGGAGACCCAGTACTTC; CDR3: CASSPGNGRETQYF
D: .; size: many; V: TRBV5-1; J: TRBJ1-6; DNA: TGCGCCAGCAGCTTATCGGACGGTCGGAATCATTCACCCCTCCACTTT; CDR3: CASSLSDGRNHSPLHF
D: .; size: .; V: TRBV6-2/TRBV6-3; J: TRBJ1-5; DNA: TGTGCCAGCAATAGGGATTCTCGTCAGCCCCAGCATTTT; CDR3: CASNRDSRQPQHF
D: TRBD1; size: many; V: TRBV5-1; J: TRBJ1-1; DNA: TGCGCCAGCAGCTCAATCATGACAGGGGCGATCACTGAAGCTTTCTTT; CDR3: CASSSIMTGAITEAFF
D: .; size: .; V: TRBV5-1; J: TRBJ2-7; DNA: TGCGCCAGCAGCCTGGAAGTTGGCGAGCAGTACTTC; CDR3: CASSLEVGEQYF
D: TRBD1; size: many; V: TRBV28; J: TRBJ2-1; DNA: TGTGCCGGCCAGACAGGGGGTAGCCACAATGAGCAGTTCTTC; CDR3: CAGQTGGSHNEQFF